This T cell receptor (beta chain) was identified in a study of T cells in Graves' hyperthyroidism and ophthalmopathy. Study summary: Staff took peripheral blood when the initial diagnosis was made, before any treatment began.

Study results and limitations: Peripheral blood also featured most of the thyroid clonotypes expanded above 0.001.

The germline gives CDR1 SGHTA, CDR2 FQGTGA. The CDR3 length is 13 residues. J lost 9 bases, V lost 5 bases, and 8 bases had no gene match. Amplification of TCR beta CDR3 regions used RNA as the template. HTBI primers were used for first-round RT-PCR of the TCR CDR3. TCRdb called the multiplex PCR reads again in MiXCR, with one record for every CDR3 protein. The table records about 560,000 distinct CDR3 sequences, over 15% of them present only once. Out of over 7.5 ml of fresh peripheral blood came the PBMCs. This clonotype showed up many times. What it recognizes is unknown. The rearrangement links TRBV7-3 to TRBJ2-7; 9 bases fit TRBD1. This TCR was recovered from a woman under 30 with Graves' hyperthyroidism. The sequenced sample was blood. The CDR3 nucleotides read TGTGCCAGCAGCCCCGGGACAGGGAGTCGGCAGTACTTC. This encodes CASSPGTGSRQYF.